Described below is a single T cell receptor beta chain sequence and its context. The sample comes from a study of blood T cell repertoires in COVID-19. Across the study: The study drew acute and convalescent COVID-19 samples from the United States, Italy and Spain.

This CDR3 is built from 15 residues. V dropped 6 bases and J dropped 0; count of bases not matched to a gene: 7. CDR1 is MDHEN, CDR2 SYDVKM, per germline. Clones were sequenced by immunoSEQ multiplex PCR, and TCRdb holds only the in-frame ones, with some missing. This sample has around 250,000 clones, with 80% to 95% found just once. The specimen was PBMCs or T cells enriched from blood (not recorded which). The sequence came from a man aged 35-49 years who had been exposed to COVID-19. The rearrangement uses TRBV28 and TRBJ1-2, with TRBD1 matching 7 bases. The CDR3 loop is CASSALQGTNYGYTF. The CDR3 nucleotides are TGTGCCAGCAGCGCATTACAGGGGACTAACTATGGCTACACCTTC.